This entry lists 5 T cell receptor beta chains sequenced from one sample in a study of blood T cell repertoires in COVID-19. The table came from immunoSEQ multiplex PCR; TCRdb's copy has only in-frame clones and leaves some out. The sample records about 170,000 clones, 84% being singletons. Sequenced: PBMCs or T cells enriched from blood (not recorded which). The receptors were sampled from a man aged 45-60 years who had recovered from COVID-19.

V usage is TRBV5-4 and J usage is TRBJ1-1; 8 bases align to TRBD1. The germline V gene encodes CDR1 SGHNT and CDR2 YYREEE (reference sequence). CDR3 length: 13 residues. The V and J ends lost 4 bases and 9 bases, in that order; junction bases with no gene match: 8. In DNA, the CDR3 is TGTGCCAGCAGCCCGGCCCGGGACAGGAAAGCTTTCTTT. Translated: CASSPARDRKAFF.

The rearrangement links TRBV27 to TRBJ2-2, with 7 bases that match TRBD1. Germline CDR1 is MNHEY and CDR2 is SMNVEV (reference sequence). The ends lost 4 bases at V and 5 bases at J; junction bases unmatched: 4. The CDR3 spans 14 residues. The CDR3, as DNA: TGTGCCAGCAGTTACCTACAGGGGACCGGGGAGCTGTTTTTT. This codes for CASSYLQGTGELFF.

The CDR3 DNA reads as TGTGCCAGCAAAAACGACAGGGTTAACACTGAAGCTTTCTTT. Amino acid sequence: CASKNDRVNTEAFF. The V and J genes are TRBV27 and TRBJ1-1; 7 nucleotides line up with TRBD1. Trimming cost V 7 bases and J 2 bases; bases outside gene matches: 7. The germline CDR1 and CDR2 sequences are MNHEY and SMNVEV (reference sequence). The CDR3 is 14 residues long.

This sequence joins TRBV3-1 (or the pseudogene TRBV3-2) and TRBJ1-6; possible D gene TRBD1, 5 bases. Per the germline V gene, CDR1 is LGHDT and CDR2 is YNNKEL (reference sequence). V shed 4 bases and J shed 11 bases, with 12 bases lying between them. CDR3 length equals 13 residues. CDR3 residues: CASSPTGGTPLHF. The CDR3 DNA sequence: TGTGCCAGCAGCCCGACCGGGGGGACACCCCTCCACTTT.

For this clone: An end of the junction differs from the germline gene, which may be a read error. The chain has TRBV10-2 and TRBJ2-7; 12 nucleotides align to TRBD1. Looked up from germline, CDR1 is WSHSY and CDR2 is SAAADI. The CDR3 is made up of 15 amino acids. DNA of the CDR3: TGCGCCACCCACGCCGGGACAGGGGGCTCCCACGAGCAGTACTTC. Protein sequence: CATHAGTGGSHEQYF.